This is a list of T cell receptor beta chains from one sample in a study of shared clonotypes between healthy human individuals. Sequencing used immunoSEQ multiplex PCR; TCRdb keeps in-frame clones, though not all of them. This table holds some 530,000 clones, more than 65% found once. The specimen was PBMCs. The receptors originated from a woman between 40 and 55 years old in good health. Some clones in this sample may be carry-over from other donors' samples. The conserved cysteine and the conserved F or W are not part of the CDR3 here. For some rows the clone size is stated as once, few or many, or as a class when expanded; others skip it.

clone size,V gene,J gene,CDR3 protein
.,TRBV2,TRBJ2-4,ASTKGGPRGG
few,TRBV9,TRBJ2-3,ASSVTSGIGDTQY
.,TRBV28,TRBJ1-1,ASSLAGNTEAF
.,TRBV2,TRBJ2-7,ASRGPGQGFSEQY
.,TRBV10-3,TRBJ2-2,ATLGDKLAPGELF
.,TRBV19,TRBJ1-2,ASSTGIGYT
few,TRBV5-1,TRBJ1-2,ASSPSTPNYGYT
.,TRBV7-3,TRBJ2-3,ASSLERLAVSTDTQY
.,TRBV7-9,TRBJ2-5,ASTLSGSGGETQY
.,TRBV29-1,TRBJ2-7,SVHGGDSYEQY
.,TRBV6-5,TRBJ2-7,ASSISLGYEQY
.,TRBV11-3,TRBJ1-3,ASSFQGSNTIY
.,TRBV4-3,TRBJ1-4,ASSQGGQGYEKLF